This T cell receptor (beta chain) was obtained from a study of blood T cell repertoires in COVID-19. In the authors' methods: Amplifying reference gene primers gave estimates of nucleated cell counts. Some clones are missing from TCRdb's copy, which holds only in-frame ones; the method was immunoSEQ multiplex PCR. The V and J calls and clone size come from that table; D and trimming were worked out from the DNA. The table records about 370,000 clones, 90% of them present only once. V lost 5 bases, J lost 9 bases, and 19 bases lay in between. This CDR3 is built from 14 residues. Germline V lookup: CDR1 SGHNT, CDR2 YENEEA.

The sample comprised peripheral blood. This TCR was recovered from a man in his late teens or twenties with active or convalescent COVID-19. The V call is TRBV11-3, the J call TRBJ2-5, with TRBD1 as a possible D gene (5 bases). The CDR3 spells CASSPRTGPRAQYF. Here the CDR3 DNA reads TGTGCCAGCAGCCCGAGAACAGGACCAAGGGCCCAGTACTTC.